The 22 T cell receptor beta chains reported below all come from one sample, sequenced in a study of blood T cell repertoires in COVID-19. Sequencing used immunoSEQ multiplex PCR; TCRdb keeps in-frame clones, though not all of them. The sample lists around 250,000 clones; about four fifths were seen once. Source material: peripheral blood. These receptors were taken from a woman aged 18-29 years with acute or convalescent COVID-19.

V usage is TRBV4-1 and J usage is TRBJ2-7; TRBD2 matches 7 bases. After removal of 0 bases from V and 4 bases from J, the junction contained 6 bases not matched to a gene. Germline values: CDR1 MGHRA, CDR2 YSYEKL. The CDR3 runs to 15 residues. CDR3 DNA sequence: TGCGCCAGCAGCCAAGATCTCGGGGGGAGGTACGAGCAGTACTTC. Its protein product is CASSQDLGGRYEQYF.

This sequence joins TRBV6-6 and TRBJ1-2; D ambiguous. The germline V gene has CDR1 MNHNY and CDR2 SVGAGI (reference sequence). Trimming stripped 3 bases from V and 0 bases from J, with 11 bases between. The CDR3 totals 15 residues. CDR3 sequence: CASSYRTSTNYGYTF. The CDR3 region has the DNA TGTGCCAGCAGTTATCGGACTTCCACTAACTATGGCTACACCTTC.

The chain links TRBV6-6 to TRBJ1-5; 7 nucleotides match TRBD1. The J segment lost 16 bases and the V segment lost 8 bases, leaving 8 bases of the junction unmatched. The CDR3 length is 10 residues. CDR1 is MNHNY and CDR2 is SVGAGI in the germline V gene (reference sequence). The CDR3 protein is CASGGQDLHF. The CDR3 region has the DNA TGTGCCAGCGGCGGACAGGATTTACATTTT.

The V gene is TRBV6-2 or TRBV6-3, the J gene TRBJ2-7, with TRBD1 identical over 9 bases. The CDR3 runs to 14 residues. Looked up from germline, CDR1 is MNHEY and CDR2 is SVGEGT. After removal of 2 bases from V and 3 bases from J, the junction contained 2 bases not matched to a gene. CDR3 region: CASSYQGQGYEQYF. The DNA of the CDR3 is TGTGCCAGCAGTTACCAGGGACAGGGCTACGAGCAGTACTTC.

CDR3 loop: CASSLRDSFGEQFF. DNA of the CDR3: TGTGCCAGCTCACTCCGGGACTCCTTCGGTGAGCAGTTCTTC. This chain joins TRBV18 and TRBJ2-1; a possible D gene is TRBD2 (6 bases). The CDR3 length is 14 residues. V was cut by 4 bases and J by 9 bases, with 16 bases left in between. In germline, CDR1 is KGHSH, CDR2 LQKENI.

This clone was seen only once. The chain joins TRBV12-2 to TRBJ2-3; TRBD2, the D gene given by the table, was not confirmed from the DNA. TRBV12-2 is deemed a pseudogene. The CDR3 is 16 residues long. DNA for the CDR3: TGTGCAAGTCGCTCGCGGACTAGCGGGAGCATTCATACGCAGTATTTT. Protein product: CASRSRTSGSIHTQYF.

This chain uses TRBV7-2 with TRBJ2-4; possibly TRBD2 for D (6 bases). With 1 base removed from V and 3 bases from J, the gap between germline ends came to 10 bases. The CDR3 sequence is 15 residues long. Germline CDR1 reads SGHTA; CDR2 reads FQGNSA. In nucleotides, the CDR3 is TGTGCCAGCAGCTTAGTGGCGGGGCTCAAAAACATTCAGTACTTC. Translating gives CASSLVAGLKNIQYF.

The chain couples TRBV5-1 to TRBJ1-1, with a tentative D call TRBD1 (6 bases). V lost 5 bases and J 1 base, leaving 9 bases between the germline ends. This CDR3 comprises 13 residues. Germline V gene data show CDR1 as SGHRS and CDR2 as YFSETQ. CDR3 coding DNA: TGCGCCAGCAGTCGACAGGCGAACACTGAAGCTTTCTTT. Its translation is CASSRQANTEAFF.

The chain employs TRBV2 and TRBJ2-3; D might be TRBD2 (6 bases). This CDR3 region has 14 residues. Germline V lookup: CDR1 SNHLY, CDR2 FYNNEI. V shed 2 bases and J shed 4 bases, with 10 bases lying between them. As DNA, the CDR3 is TGTGCCAGCAGTGAAACTTGGGGGGCAGATACGCAGTATTTT. It encodes CASSETWGADTQYF.

The chain uses TRBV6-4 and TRBJ2-1, with TRBD2 identical over 8 bases. CDR3 length: 15 residues. Germline V CDR1 and CDR2: MRHNA, SNTAGT. V was pared by 5 bases and J by 5 bases, with 8 bases of the junction left unmatched. CDR3 loop: CASSYLAGKDNEQFF. The CDR3 bases are TGTGCCAGCAGTTACCTAGCGGGTAAAGACAATGAGCAGTTCTTC.

V usage is TRBV4-3 and J usage is TRBJ2-7; 9 bases line up with TRBD2. J lost 6 bases, V lost 0 bases, and 12 bases had no gene match. Germline CDR1 and CDR2: LGHNA and YSLEER. This CDR3 spans 17 amino acids. As DNA, the CDR3 is TGCGCCAGCAGCCAAGAAGGGTCGGCTAGCGGGGCCGGCGAGCAGTACTTC. Protein: CASSQEGSASGAGEQYF.

The chain couples TRBV27 to TRBJ2-7, with D tentatively TRBD1 (5 bases). Germline CDR1 reads MNHEY; CDR2 reads SMNVEV (reference sequence). This CDR3 is 14 amino acids long. V lost 5 bases to trimming and J lost 1 base, with 12 bases between them. CDR3 in DNA: TGTGCCAGCAGTCTGGGGCAGGCGTCCTACGAGCAGTACTTC. Its translation is CASSLGQASYEQYF.

The chain employs TRBV7-9 and TRBJ2-3, with D possibly being TRBD2 (5 bases). CDR3 length: 16 residues. Germline V gene lookup returns CDR1 SEHNR and CDR2 FQNEAQ (reference sequence). Trimming left V 4 bases short and J 0 bases short, with 14 bases between. CDR3: CASSYLLAASTDTQYF. DNA for the CDR3: TGTGCCAGCAGCTACCTTCTAGCAGCTAGCACAGATACGCAGTATTTT.

V and J are TRBV11-2 and TRBJ1-1; D gene uncertain. Between the trimmed V and J ends, which lost 5 bases and 5 bases, there was a span of 6 bases. The length of the CDR3 is 11 residues. The germline V gene encodes CDR1 SGHAT and CDR2 FQNNGV. The CDR3 bases are TGTGCCAGCAGCCCAATGACTGAAGCTTTCTTT. Residues: CASSPMTEAFF.

The chain combines TRBV15 with TRBJ2-4, with a possible D match to TRBD1 (6 bases). The CDR3 is 15 residues long. Germline assignment: CDR1 LNHNV and CDR2 YYDKDF (reference sequence). V dropped 2 bases and J dropped 5 bases, with 13 bases sitting between them. Here the CDR3 DNA reads TGTGCCACCAGCAGACCCCCCAGGGGAGAAAACATTCAGTACTTC. This translates into CATSRPPRGENIQYF. The full variable domain, in which reference TRBV15 and TRBJ2-4 provide the parts outside the CDR3, is DAMVIQNPRYQVTQFGKPVTLSCSQTLNHNVMYWYQQKSSQAPKLLFHYYDKDFNNEADTPDNFQSRRPNTSFCFLDIRSPGLGDTAMYLCATSRPPRGENIQYFGAGTRLSVL.

The genes are TRBV5-1 and TRBJ2-1; 9 bases fit TRBD1. The junction had 7 bases not matched to a gene; V was cut back by 6 bases and J by 3 bases. Germline V gives CDR1 SGHRS, CDR2 YFSETQ. The CDR3 runs 15 residues. The CDR3 here is CASTIGTGFYNEQFF. The CDR3 bases are TGCGCCAGCACCATAGGGACAGGGTTCTACAATGAGCAGTTCTTC.

In its sample, this clone was seen once. The CDR3, as DNA: TGTGCCAGCAGTCTGCCAGATAATTCACCCCTCCACTTT. Translating gives CASSLPDNSPLHF. V usage is TRBV27 and J usage is TRBJ1-6, with D unresolved. Per germline, CDR1 MNHEY and CDR2 SMNVEV (reference sequence). This CDR3 spans 13 amino acids. Between the trimmed V and J ends, which lost 5 bases and 5 bases, there was a span of 7 bases.

The table lists this clone with a count of one. The chain uses TRBV30 and TRBJ2-2; TRBD2 agrees at 7 bases. After removal of 3 bases from V and 8 bases from J, the junction contained 3 bases not matched to a gene. From germline, CDR1 is GTSNPN and CDR2 SVGIG (reference sequence). This CDR3 comprises 12 residues. Written as DNA, the CDR3 is TGTGCCTGGAGCGGAGCGGGAGGGGAGCTGTTTTTT. Protein sequence: CAWSGAGGELFF.

This chain connects TRBV6-5 to TRBJ2-1; D may be TRBD2 (5 bases). V gave up 2 bases and J gave up 4 bases, with 15 bases separating them. The CDR3 has 16 amino acids. Germline CDR1 MNHEY, CDR2 SVGAGI. The chain's CDR3 is CASSYDRGSVYNEQFF. The CDR3 region has the DNA TGTGCCAGCAGTTACGATCGGGGATCGGTGTACAATGAGCAGTTCTTC.

The V and J genes are TRBV5-6 and TRBJ1-3; TRBD1 agrees at 8 bases. CDR1 SGHDT and CDR2 YYEEEE come from the germline V gene. CDR3 length equals 16 residues. The ends lost 0 bases at V and 11 bases at J; junction bases unmatched: 13. CDR3 coding DNA: TGTGCCAGCAGCTTGGAGGCGGGACAGGTATTAACGTCCATATATTTT. Protein sequence: CASSLEAGQVLTSIYF.

This rearrangement joins TRBV28 to TRBJ2-2; 7 bases line up with TRBD2. CDR3 length: 14 amino acids. J gave up 3 bases and V 7 bases, and 5 bases lay outside the gene matches. Germline CDR1 and CDR2: MDHEN and SYDVKM. In DNA form, the CDR3 reads TGTGCCAGCAAGTCAGCGGGATACACCGGGGAGCTGTTTTTT. Translating it yields CASKSAGYTGELFF. Complete variable domain (other parts from reference TRBV28 and TRBJ2-2): DVKVTQSSRYLVKRTGEKVFLECVQDMDHENMFWYRQDPGLGLRLIYFSYDVKMKEKGDIPEGYSVSREKKERFSLILESASTNQTSMYLCASKSAGYTGELFFGEGSRLTVL.

In the case of this clone: Other DNA sequences within the sample encode an identical CDR3. The chain links TRBV19 to TRBJ2-7, with 11 bases matching TRBD1. The trim removed 1 base at V and 3 bases at J, leaving 2 bases unmatched. The CDR3 is made up of 15 amino acids. Germline values: CDR1 LNHDA, CDR2 SQIVND (reference sequence). This CDR3 is CASSIGTGGSYEQYF. The CDR3 nucleotides read TGTGCCAGTAGTATAGGGACAGGGGGCAGCTACGAGCAGTACTTC.